Following are 11 T cell receptor beta chains from one sample sequenced in a study of blood T cell repertoires in COVID-19 (dated by TCRdb to the early 2020s). Receptor libraries were prepared by the immunoSEQ multiplex PCR assay. TCRdb retrieved this table from immuneACCESS and kept in-frame rearrangements only. Not all clones are present; in checked studies, unresolved V genes account for under half, and no reason is known for the remainder. The table for this sample lists roughly 120,000 clones; approximately 85% of them were counted only once. The ten largest make up roughly 5.4% of the sample. Specimen: peripheral blood. The source is a human donor in a cohort sampled during active COVID-19.

The chain has TRBV9 and TRBJ1-4; D not certain. The CDR3 consists of 14 residues. Trimming stripped 0 bases from V and 8 bases from J, with 11 bases between. Germline V gene data show CDR1 as SGDLS and CDR2 as YYNGEE. The CDR3 here is CASSVAGSGEKLFF. CDR3 sequence (DNA): TGTGCCAGCAGCGTAGCTGGGTCGGGGGAAAAACTGTTTTTT. Full variable domain (rest looked up from reference TRBV9 and TRBJ1-4): DSGVTQTPKHLITATGQRVTLRCSPRSGDLSVYWYQQSLDQGLQFLIQYYNGEERAKGNILERFSAQQFPDLHSELNLSSLELGDSALYFCASSVAGSGEKLFFGSGTQLSVL.

The rearrangement joins TRBV11-2 to TRBJ1-1, with D possibly TRBD1 on 6 matching bases. Trimming left V 3 bases short and J 0 bases short, with 8 bases between. CDR1 SGHAT and CDR2 FQNNGV come from the germline V gene. This CDR3 is built from 14 residues. CDR3 bases: TGTGCCAGCAGCTTGGACAGTATGAACACTGAAGCTTTCTTT. It yields the protein CASSLDSMNTEAFF.

Comments on this clone: One end of the junction varies from germline; a read error may be responsible. The rearrangement joins TRBV5-6 to TRBJ2-5; no clear D. The CDR3 contains 13 residues. Per germline, CDR1 SGHDT and CDR2 YYEEEE. The DNA of the CDR3 is TGTGCCAGCAGCTTGTTGGGTGGAGAGACTCAGTACTTC. Protein sequence: CASSLLGGETQYF.

Worth noting for this clone: At one end the junction does not follow the germline gene, possibly because of a read error. The V call is TRBV7-9, the J call TRBJ2-5; a weak D match, TRBD1 (5 bases). The CDR3 has 11 amino acids. Germline V gene lookup returns CDR1 SEHNR and CDR2 FQNEAQ (reference sequence). For the CDR3, the DNA is TGTGCCAGCAGCTTATCGGGCAGGGTCGACTTC. This encodes CASSLSGRVDF.

The chain employs TRBV11-2 and TRBJ1-2, with 7 bases fitting TRBD1. J gave up 2 bases and V 3 bases, and 6 bases lay outside the gene matches. The CDR3 is made up of 15 amino acids. Germline V CDR1 and CDR2: SGHAT, FQNNGV. This CDR3 is CASSFRQGANYGYTF. The CDR3 DNA follows: TGTGCCAGCAGCTTCCGACAGGGTGCGAACTATGGCTACACCTTC.

The chain links TRBV4-3 to TRBJ2-7, with no clear D. The CDR3 sequence is 13 residues long. Germline V CDR1 and CDR2: LGHNA, YSLEER. V gave up 1 base and J gave up 0 bases, with 4 bases separating them. In DNA, the CDR3 is TGCGCCAGCAGCCAAGCGGGCTCCTACGAGCAGTACTTC. Its translation is CASSQAGSYEQYF.

The chain recombines TRBV7-2 with TRBJ2-5; TRBD2 is a possible D gene (5 bases). This CDR3 has 13 residues. Trimming left V 3 bases short and J 2 bases short, with 7 bases between. In germline, CDR1 is SGHTA, CDR2 FQGNSA. The CDR3 DNA is TGTGCCAGCAGCTTCGGACTGCAAGAGACCCAGTACTTC. It codes for CASSFGLQETQYF.

This clone appeared a few times. The V and J genes are TRBV3-1 (or the pseudogene TRBV3-2) and TRBJ1-1; 7 bases fit TRBD1. This CDR3 is built from 14 residues. Trimming took 7 bases from V and 5 from J; bases not matched to a gene: 10. Germline values: CDR1 LGHDT, CDR2 YNNKEL (reference sequence). In DNA, the CDR3 is TGTGCCAGCACCCAGGGCCAGGGGGAGACTGAAGCTTTCTTT. This gives the protein CASTQGQGETEAFF.

This chain uses TRBV5-1 with TRBJ2-5; 7 nucleotides agree with TRBD2. Germline V gene lookup returns CDR1 SGHRS and CDR2 YFSETQ. There are 15 residues in the CDR3. J lost 0 bases, V lost 2 bases, and 4 bases had no gene match. CDR3: CASSLTGRYQETQYF. The CDR3 nucleotides are TGCGCCAGCAGCTTAACCGGGAGGTACCAAGAGACCCAGTACTTC.

Only a few counts were recorded for this clone. The chain joins TRBV11-1 to TRBJ2-1; 7 bases are a match to TRBD1. Germline V gene data show CDR1 as SGHAT and CDR2 as FQDESV (reference sequence). V lost 4 bases, J lost 9 bases, and 6 bases stayed unmatched. The CDR3 contains 13 residues. The CDR3 protein is CASSYEGGGEQFF. CDR3 coding DNA: TGTGCCAGCAGCTACGAAGGGGGCGGTGAGCAGTTCTTC.

V is TRBV19 and J is TRBJ2-5; 9 bases map to TRBD2. V was pared by 5 bases and J by 5 bases, with 9 bases of the junction left unmatched. The length of the CDR3 is 15 residues. The V gene's germline CDR1 is LNHDA and CDR2 SQIVND (reference sequence). DNA for the CDR3: TGTGCCAGTAGTGTAGCGGGAGAGGTCTCGGAGACCCAGTACTTC. Translating it yields CASSVAGEVSETQYF.